Below are 15 T cell receptor beta chains sequenced from a single sample in a study of blood T cells in healthy people across ages. Primed by a sample-barcoded 5' primer and a J-beta primer mix, a second PCR proceeded for 7 to 11 cycles. MiXCR was run by TCRdb on the 5' RACE reads, yielding one entry per CDR3 protein. Of about 640,000 distinct CDR3 sequences in the sample, 25% to 30% are singletons; the top ten hold around a sixth. Sequenced: blood. Source of these receptors: a woman of 80 years or more in good health.

In its sample, this clonotype was seen many times. Here the CDR3 reads CASSYITGYTF. CDR3 DNA sequence: TGTGCCAGCAGCTATATAACTGGCTACACCTTC. The J gene is TRBJ1-2, the V gene TRBV28; D not resolved. CDR1 and CDR2 from the germline V gene are MDHEN and SYDVKM. This CDR3 contains 11 residues. The V gene lost 6 bases and the J gene lost 7 bases, with 9 bases spanning the gap.

This clonotype was picked up many times. The rearrangement links TRBV5-1 to TRBJ2-1, with a possible D match to TRBD2 (6 bases). CDR1 and CDR2 (germline): SGHRS, YFSETQ. This CDR3 spans 15 amino acids. Trimming left V 3 bases short and J 6 bases short, with 16 bases between. The CDR3 nucleotides read TGCGCCAGCAGCTCCTCGCGGGGAATAGGCAATGAGCAGTTCTTC. Amino acids: CASSSSRGIGNEQFF.

The chain is built from TRBV12-3 or TRBV12-4 and TRBJ2-7; D is tentatively TRBD1 or TRBD2 (6 bases each). This CDR3 has 15 amino acids. Between the trimmed V and J ends, which lost 3 bases and 4 bases, there was a span of 16 bases. CDR3: CASSFLPGAGYEQYF. Written as DNA, the CDR3 is TGTGCCAGCAGTTTCTTGCCGGGGGCGGGGTACGAGCAGTACTTC.

This clonotype was seen a few times. The junction shows a germline mismatch at one end, possibly a read error. The V and J genes are TRBV7-9 and TRBJ2-5, with a weak D call TRBD1 (6 bases). The CDR3 has 15 residues. Looked up from germline, CDR1 is SEHNR and CDR2 is FQNEAQ (reference sequence). In DNA form, the CDR3 reads TGTGCCACCAGCAGAATAACAGGGAACCAAGAGACCCAGTACTTC. This translates into CATSRITGNQETQYF.

V usage is TRBV10-3 and J usage is TRBJ1-5; tentatively, D is TRBD1 (5 bases). Germline values: CDR1 ENHRY, CDR2 SYGVKD. The V end was cut by 8 bases, the J end by 3 bases, with 17 bases between. The CDR3 runs to 15 residues. The CDR3, as DNA: TGTGCCATCCGGAGCACAGGTGACCTCAATCAGCCCCAGCATTTT. It translates to CAIRSTGDLNQPQHF.

The table lists this clonotype with a few counts. The J gene is TRBJ1-3, the V gene TRBV3-1; TRBD1 agrees at 7 bases. The V and J ends lost 1 base and 7 bases, in that order; junction bases with no gene match: 7. Germline assignment: CDR1 LGHDT and CDR2 YNNKEL (reference sequence). The CDR3 is made up of 15 amino acids. CDR3 amino acids: CASSQVTARGNTIYF. The CDR3 bases are TGTGCCAGCAGCCAAGTGACAGCCAGGGGGAACACCATATATTTT.

There are many counts of this clonotype. This chain connects TRBV7-3 to TRBJ2-1; D is unclear. V was clipped by 2 bases and J by 12 bases, with 20 bases between them. The CDR3 runs 15 residues. Germline CDR1 and CDR2: SGHTA and FQGTGA. The DNA of the CDR3 is TGTGCCAGCAGCTTATTTCGACCGACCCTGGTAGGGCAGTTCTTC. Translating gives CASSLFRPTLVGQFF.

This clonotype has a count of ten or more. This sequence joins TRBV10-3 and TRBJ2-7; possible D gene TRBD1, 5 bases. This CDR3 is built from 15 residues. The V gene lost 3 bases and the J gene lost 2 bases, with 14 bases spanning the gap. The germline V gene encodes CDR1 ENHRY and CDR2 SYGVKD. The CDR3 bases are TGTGCCATCAGTGATAGGGGCAGGGTGGCCTACGAGCAGTACTTC. Its translation: CAISDRGRVAYEQYF.

In this sample, this clonotype turned up many times. The chain has TRBV5-1 and TRBJ1-2; 7 bases map to TRBD1. This CDR3 contains 13 residues. J was trimmed by 3 bases and V by 3 bases; bases with no gene match: 2. Looked up from germline, CDR1 is SGHRS and CDR2 is YFSETQ. The CDR3 sequence is CASSSTGYYGYTF. The CDR3 DNA reads TGCGCCAGCAGCTCGACAGGGTACTATGGCTACACCTTC.

This clonotype was seen only a few times. This rearrangement joins TRBV16 to TRBJ2-2, with no clear D. V gave up 4 bases and J gave up 5 bases, with 11 bases separating them. Germline CDR1 reads KGHSY; CDR2 reads FQNENV. The CDR3 is 14 residues long. CDR3: CASSPQLLTGELFF. As DNA, the CDR3 is TGTGCCAGCAGCCCACAACTACTAACCGGGGAGCTGTTTTTT.

This clonotype turned up a few times. This sequence joins TRBV20-1 and TRBJ2-4; 7 bases map to TRBD2. The J call may be mistaken, given a closer DNA end match to TRBJ2-7. Germline CDR1 DFQATT, CDR2 SNEGSKA (reference sequence). The CDR3 has 15 amino acids. The CDR3 reads CSARDRASGLHEQYF. The CDR3 region has the DNA TGCAGTGCTAGAGATCGCGCTAGCGGACTCCACGAGCAGTACTTC.

Ten or more counts support this clonotype. The chain couples TRBV10-2 to TRBJ2-1; maybe TRBD2 (5 bases). The CDR3 is 13 amino acids. Germline assignment: CDR1 WSHSY and CDR2 SAAADI. V lost 6 bases to trimming and J lost 6 bases, with 12 bases between them. As DNA, the CDR3 is TGCGCCAGCAGCGTTGGGCGGGCCAATGAGCAGTTCTTC. Its translation is CASSVGRANEQFF.

A note on this clonotype: A clone one base away is much larger, so this may be a read error. V and J are TRBV30 and TRBJ2-1; D is perhaps TRBD1 or TRBD2 (6 bases each). The J call may not be correct, given that the DNA end is closer to TRBJ2-7. CDR1 is GTSNPN, CDR2 SVGIG, per germline (reference sequence). The CDR3 has 16 residues. The CDR3 DNA reads as TGTGCCTGGAGTGTACCTAGGGGGGCGAGTTACAATGAGCAGTACTTC. It codes for CAWSVPRGASYNEQYF.

This clonotype occurred many times. The rearrangement uses TRBV4-2 and TRBJ2-7; D is possibly TRBD2 (7 bases). The CDR3 covers 14 residues. Germline CDR1 reads LGHNA; CDR2 reads YNFKEQ. Trimming pared 1 base from V and 5 bases from J, leaving 12 bases between. The CDR3 sequence is CASSQGGGQHEQYF. The DNA of the CDR3 is TGTGCCAGCAGCCAAGGGGGGGGGCAACACGAGCAGTACTTC.

J is TRBJ1-1 and V is TRBV29-1; D gene uncertain. The V and J ends lost 3 bases and 1 base respectively, with 9 bases between them. The CDR3 loop spans 13 amino acids. Germline CDR1 reads SQVTM; CDR2 reads ANQGSEA. The DNA for the CDR3 is TGCAGCGTTGACAGACTTCCGAACACTGAAGCTTTCTTT. Its protein product is CSVDRLPNTEAFF.